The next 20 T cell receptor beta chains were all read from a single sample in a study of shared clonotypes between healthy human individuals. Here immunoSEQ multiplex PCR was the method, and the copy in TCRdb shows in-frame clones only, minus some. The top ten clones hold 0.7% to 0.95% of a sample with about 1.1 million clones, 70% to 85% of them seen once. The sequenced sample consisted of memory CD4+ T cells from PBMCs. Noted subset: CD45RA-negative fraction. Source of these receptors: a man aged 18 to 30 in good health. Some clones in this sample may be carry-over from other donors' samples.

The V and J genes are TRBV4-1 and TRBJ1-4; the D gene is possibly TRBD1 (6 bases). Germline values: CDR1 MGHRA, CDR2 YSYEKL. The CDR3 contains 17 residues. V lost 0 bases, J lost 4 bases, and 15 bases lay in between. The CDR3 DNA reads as TGCGCCAGCAGCCAAGATGGGGGGGCGAGGGGTAATGAAAAACTGTTTTTT. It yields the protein CASSQDGGARGNEKLFF.

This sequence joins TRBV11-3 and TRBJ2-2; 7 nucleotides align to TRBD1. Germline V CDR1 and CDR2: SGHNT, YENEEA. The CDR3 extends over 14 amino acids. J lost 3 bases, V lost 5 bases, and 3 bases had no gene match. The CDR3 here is CASSRDRYTGELFF. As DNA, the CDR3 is TGTGCCAGCAGCCGGGACAGATACACCGGGGAGCTGTTTTTT.

In nucleotides, the CDR3 is TGTGCCAGCAGCTTGAGGGGACAGGACACCGGGGAGCTGTTTTTT. As protein: CASSLRGQDTGELFF. This chain connects TRBV5-6 to TRBJ2-2; 8 nucleotides align to TRBD1. Trimming removed 1 base from V and 3 bases from J; junction bases left unmatched: 2. Germline V gene data show CDR1 as SGHDT and CDR2 as YYEEEE. The CDR3 is 15 residues long.

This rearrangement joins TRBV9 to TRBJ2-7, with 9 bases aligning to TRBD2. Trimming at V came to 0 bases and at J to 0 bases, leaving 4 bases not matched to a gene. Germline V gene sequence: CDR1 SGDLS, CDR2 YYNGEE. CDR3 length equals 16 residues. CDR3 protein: CASSVGASGTSYEQYF. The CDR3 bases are TGTGCCAGCAGCGTAGGGGCTAGCGGGACCTCCTACGAGCAGTACTTC.

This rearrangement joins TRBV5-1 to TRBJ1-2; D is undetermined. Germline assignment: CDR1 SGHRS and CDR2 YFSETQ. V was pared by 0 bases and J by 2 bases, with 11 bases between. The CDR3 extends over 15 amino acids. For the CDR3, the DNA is TGCGCCAGCAGCTTGGGGCAGGACTACAACTATGGCTACACCTTC. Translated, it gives CASSLGQDYNYGYTF.

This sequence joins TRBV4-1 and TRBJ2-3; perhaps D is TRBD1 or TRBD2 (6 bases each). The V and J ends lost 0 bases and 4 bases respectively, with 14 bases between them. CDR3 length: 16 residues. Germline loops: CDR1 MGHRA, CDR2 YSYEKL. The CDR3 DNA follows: TGCGCCAGCAGCCAAGAGATGGTCGGGGGCGCAGATACGCAGTATTTT. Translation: CASSQEMVGGADTQYF.

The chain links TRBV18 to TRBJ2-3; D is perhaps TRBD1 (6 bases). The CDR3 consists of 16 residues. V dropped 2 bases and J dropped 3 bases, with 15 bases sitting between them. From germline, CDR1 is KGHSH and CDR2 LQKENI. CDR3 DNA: TGTGCCAGCTCACCAAAGAACAGGGTTGGTACAGATACGCAGTATTTT. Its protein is CASSPKNRVGTDTQYF.

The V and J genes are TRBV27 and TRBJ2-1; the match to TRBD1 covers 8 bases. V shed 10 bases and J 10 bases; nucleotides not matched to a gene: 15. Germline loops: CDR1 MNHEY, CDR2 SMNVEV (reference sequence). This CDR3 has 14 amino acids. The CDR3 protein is CATARDRRVQEQFF. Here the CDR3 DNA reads TGTGCCACCGCCCGGGACAGGCGAGTTCAGGAGCAGTTCTTC.

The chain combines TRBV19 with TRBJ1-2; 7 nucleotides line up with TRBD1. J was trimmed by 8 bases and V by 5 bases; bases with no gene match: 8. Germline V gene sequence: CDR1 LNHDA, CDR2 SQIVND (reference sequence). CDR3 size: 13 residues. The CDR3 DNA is TGTGCCAGTAGTCTACAGGGGTTTCTCGGCTACACCTTC. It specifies CASSLQGFLGYTF.

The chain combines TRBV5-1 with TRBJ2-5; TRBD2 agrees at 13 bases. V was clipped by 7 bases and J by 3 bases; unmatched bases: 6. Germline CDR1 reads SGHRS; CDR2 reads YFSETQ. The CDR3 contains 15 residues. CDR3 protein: CASCLGLAGEETQYF. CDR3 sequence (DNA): TGCGCCAGCTGCCTAGGACTAGCGGGAGAAGAGACCCAGTACTTC.

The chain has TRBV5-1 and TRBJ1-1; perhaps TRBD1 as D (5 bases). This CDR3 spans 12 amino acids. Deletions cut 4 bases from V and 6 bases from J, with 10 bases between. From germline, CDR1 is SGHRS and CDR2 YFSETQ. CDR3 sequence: CASSQGQSEAFF. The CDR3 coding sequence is TGCGCCAGCAGCCAAGGACAATCTGAAGCTTTCTTT.

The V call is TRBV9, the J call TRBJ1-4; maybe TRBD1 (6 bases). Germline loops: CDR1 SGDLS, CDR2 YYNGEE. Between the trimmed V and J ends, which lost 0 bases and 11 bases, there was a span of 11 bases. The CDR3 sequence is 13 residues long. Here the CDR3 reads CASSVAVGGKLFF. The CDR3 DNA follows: TGTGCCAGCAGCGTAGCTGTTGGGGGCAAACTGTTTTTT. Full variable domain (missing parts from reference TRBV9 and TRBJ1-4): DSGVTQTPKHLITATGQRVTLRCSPRSGDLSVYWYQQSLDQGLQFLIQYYNGEERAKGNILERFSAQQFPDLHSELNLSSLELGDSALYFCASSVAVGGKLFFGSGTQLSVL.

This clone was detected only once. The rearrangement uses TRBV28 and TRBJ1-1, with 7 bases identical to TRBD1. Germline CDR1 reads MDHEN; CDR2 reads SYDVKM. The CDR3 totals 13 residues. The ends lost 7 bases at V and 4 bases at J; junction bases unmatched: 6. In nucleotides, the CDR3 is TGTGCCAGCATTAGCAGGGGGGTCACTGAAGCTTTCTTT. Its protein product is CASISRGVTEAFF.

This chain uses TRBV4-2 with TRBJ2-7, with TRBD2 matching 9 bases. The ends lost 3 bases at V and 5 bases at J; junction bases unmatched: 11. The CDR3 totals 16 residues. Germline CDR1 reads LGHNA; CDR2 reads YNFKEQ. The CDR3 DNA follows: TGTGCCAGCAGCCACTCGGGCCTAGCGGGACCTAACGAGCAGTACTTC. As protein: CASSHSGLAGPNEQYF.

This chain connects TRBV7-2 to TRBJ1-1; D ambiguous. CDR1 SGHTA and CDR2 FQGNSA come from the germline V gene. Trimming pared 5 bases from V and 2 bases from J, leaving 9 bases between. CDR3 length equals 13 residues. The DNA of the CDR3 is TGTGCCAGCAGCCTAGATCACAACACTGAAGCTTTCTTT. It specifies CASSLDHNTEAFF. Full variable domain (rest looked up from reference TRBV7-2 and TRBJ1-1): GAGVSQSPSNKVTEKGKDVELRCDPISGHTALYWYRQSLGQGLEFLIYFQGNSAPDKSGLPSDRFSAERTGGSVSTLTIQRTQQEDSAVYLCASSLDHNTEAFFGQGTRLTVV.

DNA for the CDR3: TGTGCCAGCAGCTTAGAATCGTTGGGCACCTACGAGCAGTACTTC. This codes for CASSLESLGTYEQYF. The V call is TRBV11-2, the J call TRBJ2-7; no reliable D call. CDR3 length: 15 amino acids. Trimming cost V 0 bases and J 2 bases, with 11 bases left between them. Looked up from germline, CDR1 is SGHAT and CDR2 is FQNNGV.

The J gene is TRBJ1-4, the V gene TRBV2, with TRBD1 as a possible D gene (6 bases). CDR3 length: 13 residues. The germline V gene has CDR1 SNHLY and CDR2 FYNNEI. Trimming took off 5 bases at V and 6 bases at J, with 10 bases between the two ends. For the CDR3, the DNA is TGTGCCAGCAGTCGGGACACCTATGAAAAACTGTTTTTT. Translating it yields CASSRDTYEKLFF.

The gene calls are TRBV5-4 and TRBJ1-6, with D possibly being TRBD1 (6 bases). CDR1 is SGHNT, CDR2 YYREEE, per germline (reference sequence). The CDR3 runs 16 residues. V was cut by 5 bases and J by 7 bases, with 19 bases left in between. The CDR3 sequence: CASSLDSSLVNSPLHF. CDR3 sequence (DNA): TGTGCCAGCAGTCTGGACAGTTCTCTAGTGAATTCACCCCTCCACTTT.

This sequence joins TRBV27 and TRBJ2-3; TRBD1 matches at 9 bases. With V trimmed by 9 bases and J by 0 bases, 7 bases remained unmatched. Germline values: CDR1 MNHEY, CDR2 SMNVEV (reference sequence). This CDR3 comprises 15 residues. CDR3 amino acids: CASHRGPSSTDTQYF. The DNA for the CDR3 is TGTGCCAGTCACAGGGGGCCCTCTAGCACAGATACGCAGTATTTT.

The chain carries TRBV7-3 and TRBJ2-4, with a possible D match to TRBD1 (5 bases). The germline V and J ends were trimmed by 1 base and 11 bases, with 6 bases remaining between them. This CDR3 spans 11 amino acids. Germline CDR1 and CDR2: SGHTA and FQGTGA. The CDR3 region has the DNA TGTGCCAGCAGCTTAAACAGGCTTCAGTACTTC. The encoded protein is CASSLNRLQYF.